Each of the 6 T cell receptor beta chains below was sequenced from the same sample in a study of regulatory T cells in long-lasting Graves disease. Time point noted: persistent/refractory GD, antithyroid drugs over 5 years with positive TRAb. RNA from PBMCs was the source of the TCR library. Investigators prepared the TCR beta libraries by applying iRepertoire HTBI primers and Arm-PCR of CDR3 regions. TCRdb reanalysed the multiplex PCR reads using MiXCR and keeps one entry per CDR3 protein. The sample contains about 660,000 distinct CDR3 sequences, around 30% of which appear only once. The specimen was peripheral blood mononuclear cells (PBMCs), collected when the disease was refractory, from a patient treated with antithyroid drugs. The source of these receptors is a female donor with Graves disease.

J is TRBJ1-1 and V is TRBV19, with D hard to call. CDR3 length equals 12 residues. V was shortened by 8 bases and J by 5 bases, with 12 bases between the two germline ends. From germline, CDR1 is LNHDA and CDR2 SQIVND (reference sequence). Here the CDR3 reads CASQFPGTEAFF. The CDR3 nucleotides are TGTGCCAGTCAATTTCCGGGGACTGAAGCTTTCTTT.

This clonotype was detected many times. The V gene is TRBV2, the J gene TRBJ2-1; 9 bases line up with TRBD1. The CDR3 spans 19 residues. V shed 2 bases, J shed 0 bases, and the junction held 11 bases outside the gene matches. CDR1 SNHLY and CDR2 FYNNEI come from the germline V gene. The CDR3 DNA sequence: TGTGCCAGCAGTGAACTAGGGACAGGGAATCCTAGCTCCTACAATGAGCAGTTCTTC. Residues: CASSELGTGNPSSYNEQFF.

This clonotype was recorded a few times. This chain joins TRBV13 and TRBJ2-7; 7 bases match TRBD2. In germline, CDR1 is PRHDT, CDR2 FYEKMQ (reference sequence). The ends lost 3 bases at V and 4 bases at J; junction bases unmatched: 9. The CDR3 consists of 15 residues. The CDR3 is CASSFERGPLYEQYF. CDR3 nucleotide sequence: TGTGCCAGCAGCTTCGAGCGGGGCCCATTATACGAGCAGTACTTC.

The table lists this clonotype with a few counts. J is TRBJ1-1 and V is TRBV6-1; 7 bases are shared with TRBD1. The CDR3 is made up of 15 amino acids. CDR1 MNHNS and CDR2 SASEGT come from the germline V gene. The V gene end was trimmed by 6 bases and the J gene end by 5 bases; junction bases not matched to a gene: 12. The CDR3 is CASRRPGGKGTEAFF. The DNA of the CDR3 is TGTGCCAGCAGACGTCCAGGGGGGAAGGGGACTGAAGCTTTCTTT.

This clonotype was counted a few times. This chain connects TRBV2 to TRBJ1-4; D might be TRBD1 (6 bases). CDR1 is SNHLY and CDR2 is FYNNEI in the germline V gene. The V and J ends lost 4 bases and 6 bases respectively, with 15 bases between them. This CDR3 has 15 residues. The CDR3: CASSGGQLSDEKLFF. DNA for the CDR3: TGTGCCAGCAGTGGTGGACAGCTGTCGGATGAAAAACTGTTTTTT.

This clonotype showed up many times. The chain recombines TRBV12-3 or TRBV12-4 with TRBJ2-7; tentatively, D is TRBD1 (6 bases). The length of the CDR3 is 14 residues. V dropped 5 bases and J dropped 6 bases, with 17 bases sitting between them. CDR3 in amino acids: CASSPIPTGAEQYF. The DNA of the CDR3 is TGTGCCAGCAGTCCGATCCCGACAGGCGCCGAGCAGTACTTC.